The entry below gives a single T cell receptor (beta chain) sequence along with its context. The CDR3 has 16 amino acids. V was shortened by 4 bases and J by 0 bases, with 13 bases between the two germline ends. Germline V lookup: CDR1 LGHNA, CDR2 YSLEER. These data come from a study of blood T cell repertoires in COVID-19. At the level of the study: Samples taken during acute and convalescent COVID-19 were collected in the United States, Italy and Spain. T cells, B-cell-depleted T cells, or PBMCs supplied cDNA or gDNA.

Per the authors' pipeline: Reference gene primer amplification gave nucleated cell count estimates. Clones were read by immunoSEQ multiplex PCR, and TCRdb kept only the in-frame ones, dropping some. The V and J calls and the clone size are those of that table, but D and trimming were determined from the DNA. Among about 250,000 clones listed, about 85% were seen once. The Seattle patients joined while their infection was active and were tracked longitudinally afterward. The chain joins TRBV4-3 to TRBJ2-1, with D maybe TRBD2 (5 bases). Sequencing was done on a sample of peripheral blood. The TCR sequence derives from a human donor with COVID-19, enrolled during active disease. The donor label of this sample is uncertain. CDR3 protein: CASSPGLQSSYNEQFF. The CDR3 DNA is TGCGCCAGCAGCCCTGGACTCCAGAGCTCCTACAATGAGCAGTTCTTC.